The 17 T cell receptor beta chains given below trace back to one sample, sequenced in a study of blood T cells in healthy people across ages. Primed by a sample-barcoded 5' primer and a J-beta primer mix, a second PCR proceeded for 7 to 11 cycles. TCRdb re-called the 5' RACE reads through MiXCR, storing one row per CDR3 protein. Among roughly 680,000 distinct CDR3 sequences listed, about 51% were seen once. The source material was blood. These receptors all stem from an elderly woman in good health.

This clonotype was seen at least ten times. The V gene is TRBV6-6, the J gene TRBJ1-6, with unresolved D. V lost 6 bases, J lost 0 bases, and 15 bases lay in between. The CDR3 spans 17 residues. Germline values: CDR1 MNHNY, CDR2 SVGAGI (reference sequence). The CDR3 here is CASRAWAASSYNSPLHF. The CDR3 region has the DNA TGTGCCAGCAGAGCCTGGGCAGCCAGCTCCTATAATTCACCCCTCCACTTT.

The V call is TRBV21-1, the J call TRBJ2-3; TRBD2 is the table's D call and was not checked against the DNA. TRBV21-1 is classified as a pseudogene. The CDR3 is 13 amino acids. CDR3 sequence (DNA): TGTGCCTTAAAGCGGGAGGGTTCCTCGGCGCAGTATTTT. Translating it yields CALKREGSSAQYF.

As DNA, the CDR3 is TGCGCCAGCAGCGAGAGACTAGAGGGGGAAGAGACCCAGTACTTC. Translated, it gives CASSERLEGEETQYF. This chain joins TRBV5-1 and TRBJ2-5; D tentatively reads TRBD1 or TRBD2 (6 bases each). CDR1 and CDR2 from the germline V gene are SGHRS and YFSETQ. V lost 4 bases and J 3 bases, leaving 16 bases between the germline ends. This CDR3 has 15 residues.

As to this clonotype: This may be a read error, as it is one base from a much larger clone. The chain carries TRBV28 and TRBJ2-5; 9 positions agree with TRBD1. The CDR3 has 15 residues. Trimming cost V 5 bases and J 11 bases; bases outside gene matches: 15. Germline V CDR1 and CDR2: MDHEN, SYDVKM. CDR3 sequence (DNA): TGTGCCAGCAGTCCTCCGGGACAGGGTTGGAATGAGCAGTACTTC. Its protein is CASSPPGQGWNEQYF.

The chain carries TRBV27 and TRBJ2-1, with 11 nucleotides matching TRBD2. Unmatched junction bases numbered 5, after V lost 1 base and J lost 9 bases. The CDR3 is 15 residues long. Germline V gene data show CDR1 as MNHEY and CDR2 as SMNVEV (reference sequence). CDR3 DNA: TGTGCCAGCAGTTTATTTGGGACTAGCGGAGGTGAGCAGTTCTTC. Encoded protein: CASSLFGTSGGEQFF.

The chain links TRBV20-1 to TRBJ2-7; maybe TRBD1 (6 bases). The CDR3 covers 16 residues. V lost 5 bases to trimming and J lost 0 bases, with 20 bases between them. Germline CDR1 is DFQATT and CDR2 is SNEGSKA (reference sequence). The CDR3 coding sequence is TGCAGTGCTCCTTCCGACCTCGACAGGAGCTCCTACGAGCAGTACTTC. Translating gives CSAPSDLDRSSYEQYF.

The chain uses TRBV20-1 and TRBJ1-2, with 7 bases that match TRBD1. The CDR3 is made up of 14 amino acids. CDR1 is DFQATT and CDR2 is SNEGSKA in the germline V gene (reference sequence). Trimming took 2 bases from V and 6 from J; bases not matched to a gene: 9. This chain's CDR3 is CSARISLTGDGYTF. CDR3 in DNA: TGCAGTGCTAGAATCAGCTTAACAGGGGATGGCTACACCTTC.

J is TRBJ2-7 and V is TRBV18; 7 bases align to TRBD1. Losses at the gene ends were 2 bases for V and 3 bases for J; bases not matched to a gene: 10. Germline CDR1 reads KGHSH; CDR2 reads LQKENI. The CDR3 runs to 16 residues. The CDR3 is CASSPGRGTTHYEQYF. DNA of the CDR3: TGTGCCAGCTCACCAGGCAGGGGGACGACCCACTACGAGCAGTACTTC.

This clonotype was counted a single time. The chain couples TRBV3-1 to TRBJ2-1; 10 nucleotides agree with TRBD2. The J call is in doubt because the DNA end fits TRBJ2-7 better. Germline V lookup: CDR1 LGHDT, CDR2 YNNKEL (reference sequence). The CDR3 extends over 18 amino acids. This CDR3 is CASSQGLAGLGSYNEQYF. CDR3 nucleotides: TGTGCCAGCAGCCAAGGACTAGCGGGCCTCGGCTCCTACAATGAGCAGTACTTC.

A word on this clonotype: This may come from a read error, since a much larger clone is one base off. V is TRBV5-1 and J is TRBJ2-7, with D possibly TRBD2 on 6 matching bases. The CDR3 consists of 11 residues. Trimming took 4 bases from V and 9 from J, leaving 11 bases between them. Germline values: CDR1 SGHRS, CDR2 YFSETQ. The CDR3: CASSPGGSQYF. CDR3 sequence (DNA): TGCGCCAGCAGCCCCGGGGGTTCGCAGTACTTC.

This clonotype was seen once. The rearrangement uses TRBV20-1 and TRBJ1-3; D gene unclear. The V end was cut by 4 bases, the J end by 7 bases, with 14 bases between. Germline V CDR1 and CDR2: DFQATT, SNEGSKA (reference sequence). There are 13 residues in the CDR3. CDR3 coding DNA: TGCAGTGCTATGGAGGTCCCATGGAACACCATATATTTT. It encodes CSAMEVPWNTIYF.

The chain couples TRBV6-6 to TRBJ2-7; D might be TRBD1 or TRBD2, each matching 6 bases. The V and J ends lost 5 bases and 2 bases respectively, with 19 bases between them. The germline V gene has CDR1 MNHNY and CDR2 SVGAGI (reference sequence). The CDR3 has 16 residues. Here the CDR3 reads CASSLAQGGLTYEQYF. The CDR3 bases are TGTGCCAGCAGTCTAGCGCAAGGGGGGCTTACCTACGAGCAGTACTTC.

In its sample, this clonotype was seen many times. The CDR3 loop is CASSSRVSEQYF. As DNA, the CDR3 is TGTGCCAGCAGTTCGAGGGTTTCCGAGCAGTACTTC. The chain joins TRBV12-3 or TRBV12-4 to TRBJ2-7; TRBD2 is a possible D gene (5 bases). The CDR3 spans 12 residues. Trimming shortened V by 4 bases and J by 6 bases, and 10 bases separated the two germline ends.

The chain is built from TRBV7-2 and TRBJ1-6, with unresolved D. From germline, CDR1 is SGHTA and CDR2 FQGNSA. Deletions cut 1 base from V and 13 bases from J, with 11 bases between. This CDR3 region has 13 residues. The CDR3 loop is CASSLEGIPPLHF. The CDR3, as DNA: TGTGCCAGCAGCTTAGAAGGGATTCCGCCCCTCCACTTT.

This clonotype was seen a handful of times. The chain uses TRBV29-1 and TRBJ1-2; no reliable D call. V shed 6 bases and J shed 7 bases, with 12 bases lying between them. Germline V lookup: CDR1 SQVTM, CDR2 ANQGSEA. CDR3 length equals 11 residues. The CDR3 region has the DNA TGCAGCGTCTACACCGCCTCTGGCTACACCTTC. Amino acid sequence: CSVYTASGYTF.

In its sample, this clonotype was seen once. The CDR3 nucleotides read TGTGCCAGCAGTTTATTCGGGGGCCCCTATGGCTACACCTTC. This gives the protein CASSLFGGPYGYTF. The rearrangement joins TRBV12-3 or TRBV12-4 to TRBJ1-2, with D tentatively TRBD1 (6 bases). The CDR3 extends over 14 amino acids. V shed 2 bases and J shed 4 bases, with 11 bases lying between them.

This clonotype was picked up many times. The V call is TRBV24-1, the J call TRBJ2-1; 10 bases are shared with TRBD2. The junction had 5 bases not matched to a gene; V was cut back by 5 bases and J by 8 bases. Looked up from germline, CDR1 is KGHDR and CDR2 is SFDVKD. The CDR3 covers 14 residues. CDR3 coding DNA: TGTGCCACCAGTGGGGCTAGCGGGAGCCATGAGCAGTTCTTC. It specifies CATSGASGSHEQFF.